Only a few counts were recorded for the clone carrying this T cell receptor beta chain. Its antigen is unknown. Peripheral blood, about 9.3 milliliters per donor, was collected. Each sample gave at least 6 million isolated PBMCs. Per germline, CDR1 SGHRS and CDR2 YFSETQ. The CDR3 runs 14 residues. V shed 4 bases and J 7 bases; nucleotides not matched to a gene: 7. The data were obtained in a study of blood T cells in healthy people across ages. Study observations and caveats: Naive T cell percentage showed a strong correlation with the diversity of TCR beta.

Using a J-beta primer mix together with a sample-barcoded 5' primer, a second PCR was run for about 7 to 12 cycles. TCRdb used MiXCR to reprocess the 5' RACE reads, holding one entry per CDR3 protein. The data hold 650,000 to 950,000 distinct CDR3 sequences, with 44% observed a single time. This TCR came from a man in his 60s in good health. The sample comprised blood. The rearrangement joins TRBV5-1 to TRBJ2-7; 11 nucleotides match TRBD1. CDR3 residues: CASSSGQGAQEQYF. In DNA form, the CDR3 reads TGCGCCAGCAGCAGCGGACAGGGGGCGCAGGAGCAGTACTTC. The whole variable domain, remainder taken from reference TRBV5-1 and TRBJ2-7, is KAGVTQTPRYLIKTRGQQVTLSCSPISGHRSVSWYQQTPGQGLQFLFEYFSETQRNKGNFPGRFSGRQFSNSRSEMNVSTLELGDSALYLCASSSGQGAQEQYFGPGTRLTVT.